The sequence of this T cell receptor beta chain was determined in a study of T-cell reconstitution after alpha-beta-depleted transplantation in children. Ten or more counts support this clonotype. Preparing the TCRbeta library involved the use of unique molecular identifiers. TCRdb reanalysed the PCR reads using MiXCR and keeps one entry per CDR3 protein. The sample consists of approximately 4,000 distinct CDR3 sequences, about 9.1% of them appearing once. The CDR3 has 13 residues. V was clipped by 5 bases and J by 3 bases, with 11 bases between them. Germline V lookup: CDR1 LNHDA, CDR2 SQIVND (reference sequence).

This material consisted of PBMCs, mostly from graft donor cells, taken 180 days after TCRalphabeta/CD19-depleted stem cell transplant. The chain combines TRBV19 with TRBJ2-7; tentative D call: TRBD1 (6 bases). This receptor was identified in a male patient aged 2-15 years who had a stem cell transplant for acute lymphoblastic leukemia, so the T cells may come from the graft donor. The CDR3 nucleotides are TGTGCCAGTAGTGGGGACACGGTCTACGAGCAGTACTTC. Translation: CASSGDTVYEQYF.